This record concerns one T cell receptor beta chain sequence. Its antigen is not yet known. Base qualities are not recorded, but no much larger clone differs from it by a single base. The immunoSEQ assay was used to generate TCR beta chain sequences from genomic DNA. Processing in the source paper ran as follows. Any CDR3 sequence that did not begin with the conserved framework cysteine at position 104 was removed by hand. Clonality was calculated as one minus the normalized Shannon's Diversity Index, with values ranging from 0 (maximal diversity) to 1 (oligoclonal). To check whether a given CDR3 had different frequencies in two samples, for example brain versus blood, chi-squared comparison-of-proportions tests were used. Public clonotypes were identified by searching immuneACCESS, and similarity to known antiviral clonotypes was assessed with the VDJdb browser. As stored in TCRdb, this immuneACCESS dataset retains in-frame rearrangements with V and J assigned. A fraction of the clones does not appear; measured against another copy, unresolved V genes explain less than half of the discrepancy, and the remainder lacks a known reason. V and J calls and clone size come straight from that table; D and trimming were deduced from the DNA. The sample table contains 78,000 or so clones; only one count was recorded for about 90% of them. Around 22% of the sample lies in the top ten.

A distance of 10 bases separates the germline ends of V and J, which lose 2 bases and 3 bases respectively. Per the germline V gene, MDHEN is the CDR1 and SYDVKM is the CDR2. From the cysteine through the phenylalanine, the CDR3 covers 14 amino acids. The CDR3 DNA has 42 bases and is translated from base 1. The data were taken from a study of brain T cells in children with intractable seizures (dated by TCRdb to the early 2020s). Notes on the research overall: Resected brain tissue from about 50 pediatric epilepsy surgery cases was first screened for immune gene transcripts using a NanoString immunology panel. Among the approximately 12 selected surgery cases, eight also had pre-surgery blood sequenced, leaving four with brain tissue only. The investigation overall reported the following: Viral specificity was inferred only from CDR3 sequence similarity, and patients' HCMV serostatus was unknown. Because sequencing depth was different between pre-surgery and post-surgery blood, clones absent from the pre-surgery sample may reflect undersampling.

The time point tag for this specimen amounts to: resected brain tissue, or blood drawn just prior to surgery. Surgery cases with the highest brain T cell transcript signatures were selected for TCR beta chain sequencing of brain tissue and, where available, blood. Before surgery, patients had received at least one anti-epileptic drug. The TCR-sequenced patients were children whose drug-resistant epilepsy was caused by tuberous sclerosis complex, focal cortical dysplasia, Rasmussen encephalitis or hemimegalencephaly. Blood was drawn right before the epilepsy surgery. Bulk genomic DNA was extracted from unsorted brain tissue and whole blood with the Monarch genomic DNA purification kit.

This chain joins TRBV28 to TRBJ1-1; the D gene cannot be named for sure. This specimen was peripheral blood, taken at surgery. This clonotype was obtained from a girl aged 2 to 9 with Rasmussen encephalitis and intractable seizures. In nucleotides, the sequence is TGTGCCAGCAGTTTAAGATTAGCGGACACTGAAGCTTTCTTT. It codes for CASSLRLADTEAFF.